The present TCR beta chain was sequenced within a study of blood T cell repertoires in COVID-19. Overall study context: Both acute and convalescent COVID-19 samples were obtained from the United States, Italy and Spain. Sources were T cells, B-cell-depleted T cells, or PBMCs; the material itself was cDNA or gDNA.

Germline CDR1 is KGHSH and CDR2 is LQKENI. The CDR3 covers 15 residues. V was shortened by 0 bases and J by 1 base, with 9 bases between the two germline ends. In the original processing: Estimation of nucleated cell counts relied on the amplification of reference gene primers. Assay: immunoSEQ multiplex PCR; the TCRdb copy retains only in-frame clones and omits some. The V and J calls and clone size come from that table; D and trimming were worked out from the DNA. The data hold roughly 200,000 clones, with about 83% observed a single time. The sample taken for sequencing was peripheral blood. The genes are TRBV18 and TRBJ1-1; tentative D call: TRBD1 (5 bases). This TCR came from a man aged 35-49 years with active or convalescent COVID-19. Here the CDR3 DNA reads TGTGCCAGCTCACCACCGGGGGGGGAGAACACTGAAGCTTTCTTT. Protein: CASSPPGGENTEAFF.